This T cell receptor beta chain came from a study of T cell responses to AZD1222 COVID-19 vaccine. Trimming shortened V by 11 bases and J by 5 bases, and 16 bases separated the two germline ends. Per germline, CDR1 KGHSH and CDR2 LQKENI. The length of the CDR3 is 14 residues. Produced via immunoSEQ multiplex PCR; TCRdb's table is partial and in-frame only. This table holds under 150,000 clones, 92% found once. J is TRBJ1-6 and V is TRBV18; D is possibly TRBD1 (6 bases). Sequences were derived from peripheral blood, sampled on day 0 of AZD1222 vaccination. The receptor's source is an adult in good health. The CDR3 protein is CAASGGGDNSPLHF. The CDR3 coding sequence is TGTGCCGCCTCAGGAGGGGGAGATAATTCACCCCTCCACTTT.